The 4 T cell receptor beta chains in this list originate from one sample, sequenced in a study of T cells after yellow fever vaccination. TCRdb processed the 5' RACE reads anew with MiXCR; each CDR3 protein has one entry. The table includes approximately 510,000 distinct CDR3 sequences, just over 20% detected once. The sequencing used PBMCs, collected less than 25 days after the first yellow fever vaccination. The origin of the receptors is a man younger than 30 who received the YFV17D yellow fever vaccine.

This chain connects TRBV5-1 to TRBJ2-1; TRBD2 agrees at 7 bases. The CDR3 totals 15 residues. V was clipped by 6 bases and J by 2 bases; unmatched bases: 8. CDR1 and CDR2 from the germline V gene are SGHRS and YFSETQ. CDR3 loop: CASTISGGPYNEQFF. Here the CDR3 DNA reads TGCGCCAGCACTATATCGGGGGGACCCTACAATGAGCAGTTCTTC. Full variable domain (missing parts from reference TRBV5-1 and TRBJ2-1): KAGVTQTPRYLIKTRGQQVTLSCSPISGHRSVSWYQQTPGQGLQFLFEYFSETQRNKGNFPGRFSGRQFSNSRSEMNVSTLELGDSALYLCASTISGGPYNEQFFGPGTRLTVL.

This sequence joins TRBV29-1 and TRBJ1-5; no definite D call. Trimming took off 7 bases at V and 4 bases at J, with 23 bases between the two ends. Germline CDR1 is SQVTM and CDR2 is ANQGSEA. The CDR3 has 16 residues. The CDR3 DNA is TGCAGCGCCAAGTCGGGGTTTGGGGTCGGAAATCAGCCCCAGCATTTT. It yields the protein CSAKSGFGVGNQPQHF.

The chain combines TRBV7-9 with TRBJ1-5; TRBD1 agrees at 7 bases. V was pared by 6 bases and J by 7 bases, with 3 bases of the junction left unmatched. The CDR3 totals 12 residues. The germline V gene has CDR1 SEHNR and CDR2 FQNEAQ (reference sequence). CDR3 loop: CASRQGEQPQHF. The CDR3 nucleotides are TGTGCCAGCAGGCAGGGGGAACAGCCCCAGCATTTT.

This clonotype has a handful of counts. The J gene is TRBJ1-5, the V gene TRBV24-1; D is perhaps TRBD1 (5 bases). Trimming cost V 6 bases and J 6 bases, with 11 bases left between them. CDR3 length: 13 residues. Germline CDR1 KGHDR, CDR2 SFDVKD. Here the CDR3 DNA reads TGTGCCACCAGTCCTGGGGCGGCTCAGCCCCAGCATTTT. Residues: CATSPGAAQPQHF.